The 18 T cell receptor beta chains reported below all come from one sample, sequenced in a study of PD-L1 blockade in urothelial cancer (dated by TCRdb to the late 2010s). The library came from the immunoSEQ multiplex PCR assay. TCRdb re-hosts the immuneACCESS table, in-frame sequences only. Its copies lack some clones; in the studies checked, an unresolved V gene accounts for under half of them, and the cause for the rest is not known. This sample is represented by approximately 46,000 clones; about 85% of them were singletons. Jointly, the top ten make up approximately 7.7% of the sample. The sequencing used PBMCs, collected around atezolizumab (anti-PD-L1) treatment. The receptors originated from a man aged 55-75 years with urothelial cancer.

This sequence joins TRBV9 and TRBJ2-1, with 10 positions matching TRBD2. The ends lost 4 bases at V and 4 bases at J; junction bases unmatched: 5. The CDR3 consists of 15 residues. CDR1 is SGDLS, CDR2 YYNGEE, per germline. The CDR3 region is CASSIGTSVYNEQFF. Written as DNA, the CDR3 is TGTGCCAGCAGCATCGGGACTAGCGTATACAATGAGCAGTTCTTC.

The V and J genes are TRBV19 and TRBJ1-1, with 9 nucleotides matching TRBD1. J lost 5 bases, V lost 4 bases, and 14 bases had no gene match. The CDR3 extends over 17 amino acids. The germline V gene encodes CDR1 LNHDA and CDR2 SQIVND (reference sequence). The CDR3, as DNA: TGTGCCAGTAGTACCATCCTGGGACAGGGCGCGTGGACTGAAGCTTTCTTT. The encoded protein is CASSTILGQGAWTEAFF.

This clone was recorded only once. V and J are TRBV7-2 and TRBJ2-5; D is possibly TRBD1 (5 bases). Germline values: CDR1 SGHTA, CDR2 FQGNSA. V gave up 5 bases and J gave up 1 base, with 8 bases separating them. There are 13 residues in the CDR3. The CDR3: CASSGHLQETQYF. CDR3 nucleotides: TGTGCCAGCAGCGGACATCTCCAAGAGACCCAGTACTTC. The full variable domain, with the rest looked up from reference TRBV7-2 and TRBJ2-5, is GAGVSQSPSNKVTEKGKDVELRCDPISGHTALYWYRQSLGQGLEFLIYFQGNSAPDKSGLPSDRFSAERTGGSVSTLTIQRTQQEDSAVYLCASSGHLQETQYFGPGTRLLVL.

V gene TRBV6-5 combines with J gene TRBJ2-2; D remains unclear. V was pared by 8 bases and J by 6 bases, with 16 bases between. CDR1 MNHEY and CDR2 SVGAGI come from the germline V gene. CDR3 length equals 14 residues. CDR3 region: CASRLVRSAGELFF. The CDR3 DNA reads as TGTGCCAGCCGTCTAGTGAGGAGCGCCGGGGAGCTGTTTTTT.

This clone was picked up a small number of times. The chain uses TRBV7-2 and TRBJ1-6, with TRBD1 matching 7 bases. Germline lookup yields CDR1 SGHTA and CDR2 FQGNSA. The CDR3 extends over 15 amino acids. V lost 0 bases to trimming and J lost 15 bases; unmatched junction nucleotides: 11. CDR3 amino acids: CASSLARGGESVLHF. The CDR3 DNA follows: TGTGCCAGCAGCTTAGCGCGAGGGGGCGAGTCTGTCCTCCACTTT.

This sequence joins TRBV30 and TRBJ1-2, with D unresolved. The ends were cut back, 0 bases at V and 3 bases at J, with 8 bases in the middle. Germline CDR1 GTSNPN, CDR2 SVGIG (reference sequence). The CDR3 has 13 residues. The CDR3 reads CAWSVTKDYGYTF. CDR3 in DNA: TGTGCCTGGAGTGTTACTAAGGACTATGGCTACACCTTC. The full variable domain, its missing parts supplied by reference TRBV30 and TRBJ1-2, is SQTIHQWPATLVQPVGSPLSLECTVEGTSNPNLYWYRQAAGRGLQLLFYSVGIGQISSEVPQNLSASRPQDRQFILSSKKLLLSDSGFYLCAWSVTKDYGYTFGSGTRLTVV.

V gene TRBV2 combines with J gene TRBJ2-5; TRBD2 matches 7 bases. Trimming removed 4 bases from V and 4 bases from J; junction bases left unmatched: 0. This CDR3 is 12 amino acids long. Looked up from germline, CDR1 is SNHLY and CDR2 is FYNNEI. CDR3 bases: TGTGCCAGCAGTGGGGGGGGAGAGACCCAGTACTTC. This gives the protein CASSGGGETQYF.

The genes are TRBV30 and TRBJ1-4; TRBD1 is a possible D gene (5 bases). This CDR3 is built from 14 residues. CDR1 and CDR2 from the germline V gene are GTSNPN and SVGIG (reference sequence). Trimming took 3 bases from V and 7 from J, leaving 15 bases between them. CDR3 region: CAWRLQGLGEKLFF. CDR3 DNA: TGTGCCTGGAGACTCCAGGGTTTGGGTGAAAAACTGTTTTTT.

This clone has only one observation. The chain uses TRBV9 and TRBJ2-1, with 8 positions matching TRBD2. Germline CDR1 SGDLS, CDR2 YYNGEE. The V gene end was trimmed by 7 bases and the J gene end by 10 bases; junction bases not matched to a gene: 16. The CDR3 totals 15 residues. The CDR3 nucleotides are TGTGCCAGCGGTCTTGGAAACGGGGGGGCTGAAGAGCAGTTCTTC. This sequence encodes CASGLGNGGAEEQFF.

V and J are TRBV19 and TRBJ2-3; 7 bases are a match to TRBD1. Trimming at V came to 5 bases and at J to 2 bases, leaving 7 bases not matched to a gene. CDR3 size: 15 residues. CDR1 is LNHDA, CDR2 SQIVND, per germline (reference sequence). CDR3 sequence (DNA): TGTGCCAGTAGTTCTACAGGGGTCAACACAGATACGCAGTATTTT. It yields the protein CASSSTGVNTDTQYF.

J is TRBJ2-3 and V is TRBV7-3, with D possibly matching TRBD2 (6 bases). The CDR3 is made up of 16 amino acids. Germline CDR1 SGHTA, CDR2 FQGTGA. V lost 1 base and J 3 bases, leaving 14 bases between the germline ends. The CDR3 sequence: CASSLIGGAMTDTQYF. CDR3 coding DNA: TGTGCCAGCAGCTTAATTGGAGGGGCCATGACAGATACGCAGTATTTT.

The chain joins TRBV11-2 to TRBJ1-1, with 8 bases fitting TRBD1. The junction had 14 bases not matched to a gene; V was cut back by 4 bases and J by 4 bases. Germline CDR1 reads SGHAT; CDR2 reads FQNNGV. CDR3 length: 17 residues. CDR3 DNA: TGTGCCAGCAGCTACGGACAGGGCGCCAAATTGGGCACTGAAGCTTTCTTT. Protein: CASSYGQGAKLGTEAFF.

The chain combines TRBV5-1 with TRBJ1-2, with 10 bases aligning to TRBD1. The V gene's germline CDR1 is SGHRS and CDR2 YFSETQ. The J segment lost 7 bases and the V segment lost 0 bases, leaving 15 bases of the junction unmatched. This CDR3 has 18 amino acids. The CDR3 sequence is CASSLAWKTGGDLFGYTF. DNA of the CDR3: TGCGCCAGCAGCTTGGCCTGGAAGACAGGGGGCGATCTTTTTGGCTACACCTTC.

This chain connects TRBV9 to TRBJ1-6; D not certain. Germline CDR1 SGDLS, CDR2 YYNGEE. V lost 2 bases and J 8 bases, leaving 11 bases between the germline ends. The CDR3 extends over 14 amino acids. The CDR3 is CASSVLGEDSPLHF. CDR3 coding DNA: TGTGCCAGCAGCGTCCTCGGCGAGGATTCACCCCTCCACTTT.

V usage is TRBV11-2 and J usage is TRBJ2-3; 7 nucleotides agree with TRBD2. The CDR3 is 18 amino acids. Losses at the gene ends were 1 base for V and 0 bases for J; bases not matched to a gene: 10. Germline V gene sequence: CDR1 SGHAT, CDR2 FQNNGV. The DNA for the CDR3 is TGTGCCAGCAGCTTAGCGGGGGGACCACACCGAAGCACAGATACGCAGTATTTT. Protein sequence: CASSLAGGPHRSTDTQYF.

CDR3 sequence reads: CASSWGGQSDTQYF. As DNA, the CDR3 is TGTGCCAGCAGCTGGGGGGGCCAATCAGATACGCAGTATTTT. V is TRBV7-3 and J is TRBJ2-3; D may be TRBD2 (7 bases). This CDR3 contains 14 residues. Germline V gene lookup returns CDR1 SGHTA and CDR2 FQGTGA. Trimming cost V 4 bases and J 4 bases, with 12 bases left between them.

The CDR3 sequence is CASSMEGSYEQYF. The CDR3 region has the DNA TGTGCCAGTAGTATGGAGGGCTCCTACGAGCAGTACTTC. This chain joins TRBV19 and TRBJ2-7, with D perhaps matching TRBD2 (6 bases). Germline lookup yields CDR1 LNHDA and CDR2 SQIVND (reference sequence). With 3 bases removed from V and 0 bases from J, the gap between germline ends came to 6 bases. CDR3 length: 13 residues. Combining the CDR3 with reference TRBV19 and TRBJ2-7 gives the whole variable domain DGGITQSPKYLFRKEGQNVTLSCEQNLNHDAMYWYRQDPGQGLRLIYYSQIVNDFQKGDIAEGYSVSREKKESFPLTVTSAQKNPTAFYLCASSMEGSYEQYFGPGTRLTVT.

The CDR3 here is CASSDNSGGAYEQFF. The DNA of the CDR3 is TGTGCCAGCAGCGATAATAGCGGGGGGGCTTATGAGCAGTTCTTC. The rearrangement links TRBV7-2 to TRBJ2-1, with TRBD2 matching over 11 bases. V lost 5 bases to trimming and J lost 8 bases; unmatched junction nucleotides: 8. The length of the CDR3 is 15 residues. Germline V gives CDR1 SGHTA, CDR2 FQGNSA.